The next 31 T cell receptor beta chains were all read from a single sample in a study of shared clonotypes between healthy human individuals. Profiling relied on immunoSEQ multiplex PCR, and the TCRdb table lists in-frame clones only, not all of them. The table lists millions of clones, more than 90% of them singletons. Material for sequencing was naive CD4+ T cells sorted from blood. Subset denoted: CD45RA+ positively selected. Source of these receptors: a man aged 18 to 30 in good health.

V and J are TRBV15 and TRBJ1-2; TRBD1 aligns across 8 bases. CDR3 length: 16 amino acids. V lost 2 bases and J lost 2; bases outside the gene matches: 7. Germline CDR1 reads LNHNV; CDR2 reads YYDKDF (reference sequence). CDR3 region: CATSRLQGGINYGYTF. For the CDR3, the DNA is TGTGCCACCAGCAGACTACAGGGGGGGATAAACTATGGCTACACCTTC.

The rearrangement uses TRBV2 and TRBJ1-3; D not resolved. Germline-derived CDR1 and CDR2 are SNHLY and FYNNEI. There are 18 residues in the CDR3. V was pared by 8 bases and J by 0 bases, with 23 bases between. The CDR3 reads CASAPPGHPRVSGNTIYF. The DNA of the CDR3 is TGTGCCAGCGCCCCTCCGGGCCACCCCCGGGTCTCTGGAAACACCATATATTTT.

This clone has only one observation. CDR3 nucleotide sequence: TGTGCCAGCAGTACCGACAGGGGGTCAACCTACGAGCAGTACTTC. Its protein is CASSTDRGSTYEQYF. The V gene is TRBV27, the J gene TRBJ2-7, with 9 bases matching TRBD1. Germline V gene data show CDR1 as MNHEY and CDR2 as SMNVEV (reference sequence). The CDR3 totals 15 residues. After removal of 5 bases from V and 2 bases from J, the junction contained 7 bases not matched to a gene.

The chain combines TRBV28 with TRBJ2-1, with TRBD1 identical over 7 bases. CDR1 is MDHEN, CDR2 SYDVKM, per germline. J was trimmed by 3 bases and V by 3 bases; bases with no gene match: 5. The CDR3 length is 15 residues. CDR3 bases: TGTGCCAGCAGTTTCGGTCAGGGGGTCTACAATGAGCAGTTCTTC. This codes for CASSFGQGVYNEQFF.

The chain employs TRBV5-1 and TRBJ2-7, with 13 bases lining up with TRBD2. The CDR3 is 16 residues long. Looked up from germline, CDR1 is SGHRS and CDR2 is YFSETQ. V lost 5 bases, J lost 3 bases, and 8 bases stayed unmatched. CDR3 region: CASRRLAGGGNYEQYF. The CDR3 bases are TGCGCCAGCAGAAGACTAGCGGGAGGCGGGAACTACGAGCAGTACTTC. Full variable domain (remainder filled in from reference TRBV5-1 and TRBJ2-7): KAGVTQTPRYLIKTRGQQVTLSCSPISGHRSVSWYQQTPGQGLQFLFEYFSETQRNKGNFPGRFSGRQFSNSRSEMNVSTLELGDSALYLCASRRLAGGGNYEQYFGPGTRLTVT.

CDR3 in DNA: TGCGCCAGCAGTGAGTCGACCAGGGGGCAAGGTCAGCCCCAGCATTTT. This translates into CASSESTRGQGQPQHF. This chain links TRBV10-2 with TRBJ1-5; 8 nucleotides line up with TRBD1. The germline gives CDR1 WSHSY, CDR2 SAAADI. This CDR3 has 16 amino acids. Trimming took 0 bases from V and 6 from J; bases not matched to a gene: 7.

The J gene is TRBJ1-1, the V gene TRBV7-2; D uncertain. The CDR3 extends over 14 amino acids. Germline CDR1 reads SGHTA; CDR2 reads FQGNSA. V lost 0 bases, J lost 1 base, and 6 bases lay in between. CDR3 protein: CASSLAGKNTEAFF. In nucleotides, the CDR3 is TGTGCCAGCAGCTTAGCAGGGAAGAACACTGAAGCTTTCTTT.

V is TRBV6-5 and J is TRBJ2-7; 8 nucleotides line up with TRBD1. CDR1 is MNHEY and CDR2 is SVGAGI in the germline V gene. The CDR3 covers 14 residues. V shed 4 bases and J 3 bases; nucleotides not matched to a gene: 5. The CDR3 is CASSWDRLGYEQYF. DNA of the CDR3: TGTGCCAGCAGTTGGGACAGGCTAGGCTACGAGCAGTACTTC.

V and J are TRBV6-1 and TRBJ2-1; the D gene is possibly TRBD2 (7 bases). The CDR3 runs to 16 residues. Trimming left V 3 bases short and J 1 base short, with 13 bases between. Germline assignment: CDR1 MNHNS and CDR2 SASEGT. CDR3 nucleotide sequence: TGTGCCAGCAGTGAGATGGGGGGGGCATCCTACAATGAGCAGTTCTTC. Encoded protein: CASSEMGGASYNEQFF.

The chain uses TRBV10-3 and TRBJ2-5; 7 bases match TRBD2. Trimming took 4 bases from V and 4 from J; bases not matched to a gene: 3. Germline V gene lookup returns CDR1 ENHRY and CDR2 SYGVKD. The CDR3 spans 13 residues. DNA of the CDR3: TGTGCCATCAGTGGGGGGACTACAGAGACCCAGTACTTC. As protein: CAISGGTTETQYF.

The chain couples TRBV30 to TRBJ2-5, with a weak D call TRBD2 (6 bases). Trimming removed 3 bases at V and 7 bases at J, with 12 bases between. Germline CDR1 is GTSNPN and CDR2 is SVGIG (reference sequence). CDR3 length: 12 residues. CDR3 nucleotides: TGTGCCTGGAGGCGGGGACCCGGGACCCAGTACTTC. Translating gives CAWRRGPGTQYF.

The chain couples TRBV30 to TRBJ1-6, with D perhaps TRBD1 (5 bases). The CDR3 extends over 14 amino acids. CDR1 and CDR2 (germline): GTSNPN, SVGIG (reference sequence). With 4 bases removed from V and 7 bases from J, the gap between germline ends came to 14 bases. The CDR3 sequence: CAWTFQGGNSPLHF. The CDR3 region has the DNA TGTGCCTGGACTTTCCAGGGAGGCAATTCACCCCTCCACTTT.

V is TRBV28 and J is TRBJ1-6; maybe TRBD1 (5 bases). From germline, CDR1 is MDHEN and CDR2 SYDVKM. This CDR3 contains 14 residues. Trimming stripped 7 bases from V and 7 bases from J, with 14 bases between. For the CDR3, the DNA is TGTGCCAGCACCCCAGGGACGGTCAATTCACCCCTCCACTTT. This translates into CASTPGTVNSPLHF.

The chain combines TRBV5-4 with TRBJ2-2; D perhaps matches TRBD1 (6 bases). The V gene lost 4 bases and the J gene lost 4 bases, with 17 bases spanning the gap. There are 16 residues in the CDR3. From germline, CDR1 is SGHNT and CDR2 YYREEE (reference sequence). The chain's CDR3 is CASSPRQGLGTGELFF. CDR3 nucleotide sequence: TGTGCCAGCAGCCCACGGCAGGGGTTGGGCACCGGGGAGCTGTTTTTT.

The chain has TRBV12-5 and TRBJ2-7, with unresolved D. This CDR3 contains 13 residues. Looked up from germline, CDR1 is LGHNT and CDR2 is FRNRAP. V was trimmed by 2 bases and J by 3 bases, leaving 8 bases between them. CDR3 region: CASGLPGHYEQYF. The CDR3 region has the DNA TGTGCTAGTGGTTTGCCAGGCCACTACGAGCAGTACTTC. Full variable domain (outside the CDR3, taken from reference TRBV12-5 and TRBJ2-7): DARVTQTPRHKVTEMGQEVTMRCQPILGHNTVFWYRQTMMQGLELLAYFRNRAPLDDSGMPKDRFSAEMPDATLATLKIQPSEPRDSAVYFCASGLPGHYEQYFGPGTRLTVT.

Here the CDR3 DNA reads TGTGCCAGCAGCACCGAGGCTGCAACTAATGAAAAACTGTTTTTT. Translating gives CASSTEAATNEKLFF. This chain joins TRBV5-5 and TRBJ1-4; D is unclear. The CDR3 runs 15 residues. Per germline, CDR1 SGHKS and CDR2 YYEKEE (reference sequence). Trimming stripped 4 bases from V and 0 bases from J, with 10 bases between.

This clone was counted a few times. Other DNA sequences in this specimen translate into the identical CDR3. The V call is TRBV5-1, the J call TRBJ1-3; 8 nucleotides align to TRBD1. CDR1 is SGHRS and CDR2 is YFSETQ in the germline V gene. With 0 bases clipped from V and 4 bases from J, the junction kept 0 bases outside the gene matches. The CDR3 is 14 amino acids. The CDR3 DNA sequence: TGCGCCAGCAGCTTGGGGACAGGGGGAAACACCATATATTTT. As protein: CASSLGTGGNTIYF.

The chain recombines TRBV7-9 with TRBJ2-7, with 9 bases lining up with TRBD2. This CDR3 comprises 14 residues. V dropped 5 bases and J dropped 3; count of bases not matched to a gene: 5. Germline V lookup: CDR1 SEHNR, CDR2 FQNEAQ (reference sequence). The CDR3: CASSNTAGGYEQYF. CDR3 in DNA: TGTGCCAGCAGCAATACAGCGGGAGGCTACGAGCAGTACTTC.

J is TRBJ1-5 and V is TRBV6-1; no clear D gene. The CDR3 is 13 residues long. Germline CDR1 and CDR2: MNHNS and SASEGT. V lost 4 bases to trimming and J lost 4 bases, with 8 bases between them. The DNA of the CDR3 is TGTGCCAGCAGTGCGTCAGCAAATCAGCCCCAGCATTTT. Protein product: CASSASANQPQHF.

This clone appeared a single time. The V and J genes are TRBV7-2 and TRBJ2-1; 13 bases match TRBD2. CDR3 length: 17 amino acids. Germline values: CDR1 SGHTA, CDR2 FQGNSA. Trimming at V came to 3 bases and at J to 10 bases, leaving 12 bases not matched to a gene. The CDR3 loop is CASSFLRLAGGLKEQFF. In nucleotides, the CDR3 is TGTGCCAGCAGCTTCCTCAGACTAGCGGGAGGTCTTAAGGAGCAGTTCTTC. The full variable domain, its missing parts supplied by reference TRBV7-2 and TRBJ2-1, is GAGVSQSPSNKVTEKGKDVELRCDPISGHTALYWYRQSLGQGLEFLIYFQGNSAPDKSGLPSDRFSAERTGGSVSTLTIQRTQQEDSAVYLCASSFLRLAGGLKEQFFGPGTRLTVL.

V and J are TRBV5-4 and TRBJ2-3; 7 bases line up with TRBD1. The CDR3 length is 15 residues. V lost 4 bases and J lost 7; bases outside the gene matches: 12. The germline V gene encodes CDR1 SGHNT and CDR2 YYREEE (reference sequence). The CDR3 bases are TGTGCCAGCAGCCGTCCGGGACAGACTGATCATACGCAGTATTTT. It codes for CASSRPGQTDHTQYF.

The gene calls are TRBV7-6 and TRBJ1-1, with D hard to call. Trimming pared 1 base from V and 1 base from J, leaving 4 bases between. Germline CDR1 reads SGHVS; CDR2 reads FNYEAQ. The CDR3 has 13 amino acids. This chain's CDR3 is CASSLEQNTEAFF. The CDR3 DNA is TGTGCCAGCAGCTTAGAACAGAACACTGAAGCTTTCTTT.

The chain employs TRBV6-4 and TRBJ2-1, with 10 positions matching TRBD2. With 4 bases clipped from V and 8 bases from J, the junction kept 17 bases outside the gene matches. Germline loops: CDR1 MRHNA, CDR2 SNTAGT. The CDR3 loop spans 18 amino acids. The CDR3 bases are TGTGCCAGCAGTGCTTCACGCTCGCTAGCGGGGGCCTGGGATGAGCAGTTCTTC. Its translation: CASSASRSLAGAWDEQFF.

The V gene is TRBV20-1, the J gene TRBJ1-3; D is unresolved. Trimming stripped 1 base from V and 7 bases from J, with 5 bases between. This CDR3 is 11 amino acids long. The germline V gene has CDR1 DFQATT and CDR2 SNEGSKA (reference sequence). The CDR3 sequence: CSARGSNTIYF. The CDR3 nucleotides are TGCAGTGCTAGAGGCAGTAACACCATATATTTT.

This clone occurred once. The CDR3 DNA follows: TGTGCCAGTAGTTGGGGGTCTAGGGTCAATGAGCAGTTCTTC. Translated: CASSWGSRVNEQFF. V and J are TRBV19 and TRBJ2-1, with D possibly called TRBD1 or TRBD2 (5 bases each). V was shortened by 5 bases and J by 6 bases, with 14 bases between the two germline ends. Germline CDR1 is LNHDA and CDR2 is SQIVND (reference sequence). The CDR3 has 14 amino acids.

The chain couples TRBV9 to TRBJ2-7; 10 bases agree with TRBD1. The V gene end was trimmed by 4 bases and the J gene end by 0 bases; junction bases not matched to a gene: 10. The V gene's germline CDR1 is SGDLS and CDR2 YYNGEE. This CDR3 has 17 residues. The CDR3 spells CASSPRYGQGDSYEQYF. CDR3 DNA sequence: TGTGCCAGCAGCCCTAGATACGGACAGGGGGACTCCTACGAGCAGTACTTC. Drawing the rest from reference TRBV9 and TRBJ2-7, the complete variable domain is DSGVTQTPKHLITATGQRVTLRCSPRSGDLSVYWYQQSLDQGLQFLIQYYNGEERAKGNILERFSAQQFPDLHSELNLSSLELGDSALYFCASSPRYGQGDSYEQYFGPGTRLTVT.

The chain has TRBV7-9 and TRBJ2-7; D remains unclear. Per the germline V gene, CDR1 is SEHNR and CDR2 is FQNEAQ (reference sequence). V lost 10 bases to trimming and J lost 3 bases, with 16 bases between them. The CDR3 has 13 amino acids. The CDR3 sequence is CATSAGRLYEQYF. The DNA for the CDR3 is TGTGCCACCTCTGCTGGCAGACTCTACGAGCAGTACTTC. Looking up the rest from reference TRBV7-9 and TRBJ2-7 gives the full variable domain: DTGVSQNPRHKITKRGQNVTFRCDPISEHNRLYWYRQTLGQGPEFLTYFQNEAQLEKSRLLSDRFSAERPKGSFSTLEIQRTEQGDSAMYLCATSAGRLYEQYFGPGTRLTVT.

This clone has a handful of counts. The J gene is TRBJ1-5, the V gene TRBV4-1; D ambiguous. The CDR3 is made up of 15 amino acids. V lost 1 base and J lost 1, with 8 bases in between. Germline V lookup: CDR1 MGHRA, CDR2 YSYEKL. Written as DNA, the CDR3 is TGCGCCAGCAGCCAAGGTCTGGGGAGCAATCAGCCCCAGCATTTT. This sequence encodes CASSQGLGSNQPQHF.

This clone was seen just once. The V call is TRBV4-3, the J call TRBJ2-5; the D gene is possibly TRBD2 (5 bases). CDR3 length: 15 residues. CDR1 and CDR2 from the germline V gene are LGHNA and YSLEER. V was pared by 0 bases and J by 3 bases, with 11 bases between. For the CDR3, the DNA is TGCGCCAGCAGCCAAGAGTTGCTAGCCAAAGAGACCCAGTACTTC. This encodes CASSQELLAKETQYF.

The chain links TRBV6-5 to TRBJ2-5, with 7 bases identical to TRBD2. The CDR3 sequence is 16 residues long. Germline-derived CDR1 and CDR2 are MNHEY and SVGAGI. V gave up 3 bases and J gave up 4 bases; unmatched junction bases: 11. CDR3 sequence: CASSYGTAGTTETQYF. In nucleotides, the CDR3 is TGTGCCAGCAGTTATGGTACAGCGGGAACAACAGAGACCCAGTACTTC.

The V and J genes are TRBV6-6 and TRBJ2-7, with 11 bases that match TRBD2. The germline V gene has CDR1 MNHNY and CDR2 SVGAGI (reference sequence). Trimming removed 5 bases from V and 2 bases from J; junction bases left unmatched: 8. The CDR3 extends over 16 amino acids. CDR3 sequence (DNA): TGTGCCAGCAGTACTCTAGCGGGAGGAAGCCCCTACGAGCAGTACTTC. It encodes CASSTLAGGSPYEQYF.